In this sample, the clone carrying this T cell receptor (beta chain) turned up a few times. The CDR3 totals 19 residues. V lost 0 bases and J lost 0, with 19 bases in between. CDR1 is SGHRS and CDR2 is YFSETQ in the germline V gene. The data were taken from a study of blood T cells in healthy people across ages. A second PCR, run for roughly 7 to 11 cycles, used a sample-barcoded 5' primer plus a J-beta primer mix. TCRdb redid the calling of the 5' RACE reads with MiXCR, one entry per CDR3 protein. The sample records roughly 1,500,000 distinct CDR3 sequences, around 42% being singletons. The sequence was collected from a woman under 30 in good health. J is TRBJ1-5 and V is TRBV5-1; D possibly corresponds to TRBD1 (5 bases). Input material: blood. The CDR3: CASSLVQAVTTDSNQPQHF. The CDR3 region has the DNA TGCGCCAGCAGCTTGGTTCAAGCGGTGACGACAGATAGCAATCAGCCCCAGCATTTT.